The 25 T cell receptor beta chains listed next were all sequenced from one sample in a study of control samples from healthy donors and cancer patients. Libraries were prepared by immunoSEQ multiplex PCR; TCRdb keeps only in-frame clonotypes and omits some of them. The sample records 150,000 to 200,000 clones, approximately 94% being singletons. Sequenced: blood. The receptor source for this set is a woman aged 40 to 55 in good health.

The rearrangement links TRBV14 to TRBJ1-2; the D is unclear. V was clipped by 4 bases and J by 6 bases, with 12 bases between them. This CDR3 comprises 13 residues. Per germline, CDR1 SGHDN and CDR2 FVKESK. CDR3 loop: CASSPGGGNGYTF. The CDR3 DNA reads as TGTGCCAGCAGCCCGGGTGGAGGGAATGGCTACACCTTC.

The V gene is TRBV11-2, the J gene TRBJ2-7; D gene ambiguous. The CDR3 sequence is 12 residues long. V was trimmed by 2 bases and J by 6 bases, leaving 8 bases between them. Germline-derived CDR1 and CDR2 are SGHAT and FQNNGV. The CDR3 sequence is CASSLRATEQYF. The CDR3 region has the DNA TGTGCCAGCAGCTTAAGAGCTACCGAGCAGTACTTC.

CDR3 nucleotides: TGTGCCAGCAGCTTAGCCTCAGCTATACCGGGACTAGCGGGACTAGGGGGCTACGAGCAGTACTTC. It translates to CASSLASAIPGLAGLGGYEQYF. The rearrangement joins TRBV7-2 to TRBJ2-7, with TRBD2 identical over 13 bases. V lost 0 bases to trimming and J lost 3 bases; unmatched junction nucleotides: 20. This CDR3 has 22 amino acids. Per the germline V gene, CDR1 is SGHTA and CDR2 is FQGNSA.

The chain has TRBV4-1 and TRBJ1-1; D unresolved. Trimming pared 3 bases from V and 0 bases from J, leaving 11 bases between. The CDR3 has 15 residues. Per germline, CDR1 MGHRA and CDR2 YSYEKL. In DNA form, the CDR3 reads TGCGCCAGCAGCCACTCGGAGGCCTTGAACACTGAAGCTTTCTTT. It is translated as CASSHSEALNTEAFF.

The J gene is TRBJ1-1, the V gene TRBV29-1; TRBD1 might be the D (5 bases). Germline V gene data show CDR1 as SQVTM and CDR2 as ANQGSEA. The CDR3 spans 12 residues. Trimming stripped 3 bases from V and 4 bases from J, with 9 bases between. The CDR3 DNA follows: TGCAGCGTTGATAAGGGGTCCACTGAAGCTTTCTTT. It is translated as CSVDKGSTEAFF.

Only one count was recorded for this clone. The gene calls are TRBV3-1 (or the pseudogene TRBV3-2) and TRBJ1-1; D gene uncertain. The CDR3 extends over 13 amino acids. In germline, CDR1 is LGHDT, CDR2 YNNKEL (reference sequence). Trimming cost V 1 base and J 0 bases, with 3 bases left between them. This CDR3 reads CASSQAMNTEAFF. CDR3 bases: TGTGCCAGCAGCCAAGCGATGAACACTGAAGCTTTCTTT.

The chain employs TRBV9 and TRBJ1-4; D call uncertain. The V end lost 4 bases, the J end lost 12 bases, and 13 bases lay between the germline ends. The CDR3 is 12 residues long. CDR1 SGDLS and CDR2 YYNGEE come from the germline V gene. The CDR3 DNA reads TGTGCCAGCAGCAGAGACTCGCTCCAACTGTTTTTT. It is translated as CASSRDSLQLFF.

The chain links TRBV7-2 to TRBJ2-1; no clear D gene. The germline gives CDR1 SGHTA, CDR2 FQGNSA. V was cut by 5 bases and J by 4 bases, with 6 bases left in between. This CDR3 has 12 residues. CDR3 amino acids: CASSLQYNEQFF. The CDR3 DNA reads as TGTGCCAGCAGCCTACAGTACAATGAGCAGTTCTTC.

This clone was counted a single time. For the CDR3, the DNA is TGTGCCAGCAGCCAAGACCCAGGAACCTACGAGCAGTACTTC. Translation: CASSQDPGTYEQYF. V usage is TRBV3-1 (or the pseudogene TRBV3-2) and J usage is TRBJ2-7, with no clear D. Trimming removed 0 bases from V and 2 bases from J, with 8 bases in between. The CDR3 spans 14 residues. Per germline, CDR1 LGHDT and CDR2 YNNKEL (reference sequence).

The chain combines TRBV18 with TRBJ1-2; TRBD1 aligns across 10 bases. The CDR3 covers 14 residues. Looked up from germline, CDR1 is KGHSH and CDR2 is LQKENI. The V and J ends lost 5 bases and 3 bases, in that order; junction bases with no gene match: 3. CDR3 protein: CASSSGQGDYGYTF. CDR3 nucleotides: TGTGCCAGCTCATCCGGACAGGGGGACTATGGCTACACCTTC.

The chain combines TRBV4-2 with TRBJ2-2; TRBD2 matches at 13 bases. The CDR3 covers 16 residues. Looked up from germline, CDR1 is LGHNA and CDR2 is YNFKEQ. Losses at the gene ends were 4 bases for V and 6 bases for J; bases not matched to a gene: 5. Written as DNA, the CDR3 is TGTGCCAGCAGCCCAACTAGCGGGGGGGCCGCCGGGGAGCTGTTTTTT. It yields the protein CASSPTSGGAAGELFF.

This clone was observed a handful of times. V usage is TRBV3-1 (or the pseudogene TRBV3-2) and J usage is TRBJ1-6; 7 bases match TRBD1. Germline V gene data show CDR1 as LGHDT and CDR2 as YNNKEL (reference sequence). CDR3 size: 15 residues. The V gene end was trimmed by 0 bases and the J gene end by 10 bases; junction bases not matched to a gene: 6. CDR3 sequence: CASSQDMTGSSPLHF. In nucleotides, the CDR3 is TGTGCCAGCAGCCAAGATATGACAGGGTCCTCACCCCTCCACTTT.

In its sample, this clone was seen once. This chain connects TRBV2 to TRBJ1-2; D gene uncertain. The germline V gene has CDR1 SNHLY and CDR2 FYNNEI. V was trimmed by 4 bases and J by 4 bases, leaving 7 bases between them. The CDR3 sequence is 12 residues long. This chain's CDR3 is CASSGEVYGYTF. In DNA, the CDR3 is TGTGCCAGCAGTGGGGAAGTCTATGGCTACACCTTC.

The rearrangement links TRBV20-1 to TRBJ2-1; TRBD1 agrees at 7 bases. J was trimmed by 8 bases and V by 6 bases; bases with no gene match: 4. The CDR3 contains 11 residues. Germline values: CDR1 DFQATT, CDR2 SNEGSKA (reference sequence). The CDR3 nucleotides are TGCAGTGCAATACAGGGGTATGAGCAGTTCTTC. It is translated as CSAIQGYEQFF.

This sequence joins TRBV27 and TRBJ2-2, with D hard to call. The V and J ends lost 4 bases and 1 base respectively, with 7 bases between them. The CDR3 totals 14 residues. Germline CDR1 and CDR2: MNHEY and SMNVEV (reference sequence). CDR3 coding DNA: TGTGCCAGCAGTTCCAACGAGAACACCGGGGAGCTGTTTTTT. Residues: CASSSNENTGELFF.

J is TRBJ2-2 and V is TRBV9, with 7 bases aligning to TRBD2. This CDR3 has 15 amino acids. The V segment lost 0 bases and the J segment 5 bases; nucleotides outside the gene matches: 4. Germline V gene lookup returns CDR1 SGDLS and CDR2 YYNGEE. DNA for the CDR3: TGTGCCAGCAGCGTAGTAGCGGGTTGGACCGGGGAGCTGTTTTTT. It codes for CASSVVAGWTGELFF.

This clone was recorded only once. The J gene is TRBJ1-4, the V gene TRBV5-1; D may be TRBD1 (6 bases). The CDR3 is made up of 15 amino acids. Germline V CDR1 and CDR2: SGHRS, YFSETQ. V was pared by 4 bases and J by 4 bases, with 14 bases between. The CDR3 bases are TGCGCCAGCAGCCACGGTGACAGGTATAATGAAAAACTGTTTTTT. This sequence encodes CASSHGDRYNEKLFF.

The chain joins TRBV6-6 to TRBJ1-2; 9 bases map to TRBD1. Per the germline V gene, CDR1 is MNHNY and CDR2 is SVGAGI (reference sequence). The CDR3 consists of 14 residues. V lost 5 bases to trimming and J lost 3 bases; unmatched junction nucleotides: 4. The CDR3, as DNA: TGTGCCAGCAGTGGACAGGGGAGGGACTATGGCTACACCTTC. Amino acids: CASSGQGRDYGYTF.

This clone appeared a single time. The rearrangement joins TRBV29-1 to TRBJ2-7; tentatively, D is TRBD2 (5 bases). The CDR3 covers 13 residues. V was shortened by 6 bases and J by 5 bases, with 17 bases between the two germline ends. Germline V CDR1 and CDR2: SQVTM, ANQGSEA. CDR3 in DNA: TGCAGCGTGACCAATGAGGGTCGGGACGAGCAGTACTTC. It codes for CSVTNEGRDEQYF.

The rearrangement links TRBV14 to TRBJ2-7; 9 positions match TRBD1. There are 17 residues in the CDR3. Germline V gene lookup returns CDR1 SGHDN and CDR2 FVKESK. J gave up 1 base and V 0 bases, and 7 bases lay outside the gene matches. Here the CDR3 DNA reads TGTGCCAGCAGCCAAGACCCGGCGGGACAGGGTTCCTACGAGCAGTACTTC. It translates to CASSQDPAGQGSYEQYF.

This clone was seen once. This CDR3 reads CASSLATPSNYGYTF. For the CDR3, the DNA is TGTGCCAGCAGCTTAGCGACCCCTTCTAACTATGGCTACACCTTC. The chain combines TRBV7-2 with TRBJ1-2; no firm D call. CDR1 is SGHTA, CDR2 FQGNSA, per germline. This CDR3 has 15 residues. Trimming removed 0 bases from V and 0 bases from J, with 8 bases in between. The full variable domain, with the rest looked up from reference TRBV7-2 and TRBJ1-2, is GAGVSQSPSNKVTEKGKDVELRCDPISGHTALYWYRQSLGQGLEFLIYFQGNSAPDKSGLPSDRFSAERTGGSVSTLTIQRTQQEDSAVYLCASSLATPSNYGYTFGSGTRLTVV.

CDR3 sequence reads: CASSQDGFYGYTF. The CDR3 bases are TGCGCCAGCAGCCAAGATGGCTTCTATGGCTACACCTTC. The chain carries TRBV4-3 and TRBJ1-2; D unclear. Germline V lookup: CDR1 LGHNA, CDR2 YSLEER. V gave up 0 bases and J gave up 4 bases, with 6 bases separating them. The CDR3 extends over 13 amino acids.

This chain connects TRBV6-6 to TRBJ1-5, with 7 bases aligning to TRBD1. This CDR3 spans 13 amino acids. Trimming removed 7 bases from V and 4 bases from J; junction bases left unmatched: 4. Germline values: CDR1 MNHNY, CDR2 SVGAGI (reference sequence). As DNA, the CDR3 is TGTGCCAGCACCAACAGGGGAAATCAGCCCCAGCATTTT. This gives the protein CASTNRGNQPQHF.

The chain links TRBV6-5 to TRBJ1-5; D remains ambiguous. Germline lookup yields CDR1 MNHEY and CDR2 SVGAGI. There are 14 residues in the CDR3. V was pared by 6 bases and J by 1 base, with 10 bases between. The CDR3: CASRGHQSNQPQHF. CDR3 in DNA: TGTGCCAGCAGGGGCCACCAGAGCAATCAGCCCCAGCATTTT.

In DNA, the CDR3 is TGTGCCAGCAGCATGCCGACTAGCGTGGGCAATGAGCAGTTCTTC. It specifies CASSMPTSVGNEQFF. J is TRBJ2-1 and V is TRBV5-4; 8 positions agree with TRBD2. Losses at the gene ends were 4 bases for V and 6 bases for J; bases not matched to a gene: 9. The V gene's germline CDR1 is SGHNT and CDR2 YYREEE (reference sequence). CDR3 length equals 15 residues.